The next 28 T cell receptor beta chains were all read from a single sample in a study of blood T cell repertoires in COVID-19. Clones were sequenced by immunoSEQ multiplex PCR, and TCRdb holds only the in-frame ones, with some missing. The data show 150,000 to 200,000 clones, roughly 90% seen once. The sample consisted of peripheral blood. These receptors all stem from a man aged 60 to 75 with active or convalescent COVID-19.

The chain carries TRBV29-1 and TRBJ2-5; tentatively, D is TRBD2 (6 bases). CDR3 size: 15 residues. CDR1 is SQVTM and CDR2 is ANQGSEA in the germline V gene. V dropped 6 bases and J dropped 1 base, with 18 bases sitting between them. The CDR3 sequence is CSVALIAESQETQYF. The CDR3 DNA reads TGCAGCGTCGCGCTAATAGCGGAAAGCCAAGAGACCCAGTACTTC.

In DNA, the CDR3 is TGTGCCAGCAGCCAAGAGAGGGAGTGGATCTACGAGCAGTACTTC. This codes for CASSQEREWIYEQYF. The chain uses TRBV4-2 and TRBJ2-7, with a weak D call TRBD2 (5 bases). Per germline, CDR1 LGHNA and CDR2 YNFKEQ. The CDR3 has 15 residues. V shed 0 bases and J shed 3 bases, with 12 bases lying between them.

The chain recombines TRBV5-1 with TRBJ2-7; TRBD1 agrees at 7 bases. The CDR3 contains 17 residues. In germline, CDR1 is SGHRS, CDR2 YFSETQ. The V and J ends lost 4 bases and 2 bases, in that order; junction bases with no gene match: 15. CDR3 nucleotides: TGCGCCAGCAGCCAGGCACTACAGGGGAAAGGGCCCTACGAGCAGTACTTC. Translation: CASSQALQGKGPYEQYF.

The CDR3 DNA reads as TGCGCCAGCAGCTTGGCCGGGGACTACAATGAGCAGTTCTTC. Translation: CASSLAGDYNEQFF. The chain employs TRBV5-1 and TRBJ2-1; TRBD2 might be the D (5 bases). The CDR3 has 14 amino acids. The germline V gene has CDR1 SGHRS and CDR2 YFSETQ. V was shortened by 0 bases and J by 3 bases, with 7 bases between the two germline ends.

This clone was picked up one time. The J gene is TRBJ1-1, the V gene TRBV5-1; TRBD1 aligns across 8 bases. CDR1 is SGHRS, CDR2 YFSETQ, per germline. The CDR3 totals 15 residues. V shed 2 bases and J 1 base; nucleotides not matched to a gene: 4. The CDR3 region has the DNA TGCGCCAGCAGCTTCGCCGGGACAGGGAACACTGAAGCTTTCTTT. It yields the protein CASSFAGTGNTEAFF.

The V gene is TRBV18, the J gene TRBJ2-7, with 11 bases lining up with TRBD2. The CDR3 loop spans 15 amino acids. The germline V gene has CDR1 KGHSH and CDR2 LQKENI. V lost 3 bases to trimming and J lost 4 bases; unmatched junction nucleotides: 5. The CDR3 DNA reads as TGTGCCAGCTCACCGGGACTAGCGGATATTTACGAGCAGTACTTC. It yields the protein CASSPGLADIYEQYF.

The rearrangement links TRBV7-6 to TRBJ2-1; 7 bases agree with TRBD1. The CDR3 consists of 16 residues. Germline trimming cut 8 bases from V and 0 bases from J; bases unmatched to any gene: 10. The germline CDR1 and CDR2 sequences are SGHVS and FNYEAQ. The CDR3 is CASGGPGQSSYNEQFF. The CDR3 region has the DNA TGTGCCAGCGGGGGCCCGGGACAGAGCTCCTACAATGAGCAGTTCTTC. The full variable domain, with the rest looked up from reference TRBV7-6 and TRBJ2-1, is GAGVSQSPRYKVTKRGQDVALRCDPISGHVSLYWYRQALGQGPEFLTYFNYEAQQDKSGLPNDRFSAERPEGSISTLTIQRTEQRDSAMYRCASGGPGQSSYNEQFFGPGTRLTVL.

The chain links TRBV6-5 to TRBJ1-2; TRBD1 agrees at 7 bases. The CDR3 has 13 amino acids. Trimming removed 6 bases from V and 6 bases from J; junction bases left unmatched: 7. CDR1 is MNHEY, CDR2 SVGAGI, per germline. The CDR3 region is CASSPRQGDGYTF. The CDR3 DNA reads TGTGCCAGCAGCCCAAGACAGGGTGATGGCTACACCTTC.

The J gene is TRBJ1-4, the V gene TRBV18, with TRBD1 matching 8 bases. With 2 bases clipped from V and 5 bases from J, the junction kept 7 bases outside the gene matches. Germline CDR1 and CDR2: KGHSH and LQKENI. The CDR3 spans 16 residues. Here the CDR3 DNA reads TGTGCCAGCTCACCAATAGACAGGGGCGGAAATGAAAAACTGTTTTTT. Translating it yields CASSPIDRGGNEKLFF.

The CDR3 region has the DNA TGTGCCAGCAGCTTAGGCACACGAACCTACGAGCAGTACTTC. Encoded protein: CASSLGTRTYEQYF. This sequence joins TRBV11-2 and TRBJ2-7, with D unclear. Germline V gives CDR1 SGHAT, CDR2 FQNNGV. V gave up 1 base and J gave up 2 bases, with 9 bases separating them. This CDR3 contains 14 residues.

V gene TRBV5-4 combines with J gene TRBJ2-3; 13 bases fit TRBD2. The CDR3 sequence is 15 residues long. In germline, CDR1 is SGHNT, CDR2 YYREEE (reference sequence). J lost 6 bases, V lost 5 bases, and 6 bases had no gene match. The CDR3 spells CASSSTSGRTDTQYF. Written as DNA, the CDR3 is TGTGCCAGCAGTTCGACTAGCGGGAGGACTGATACGCAGTATTTT.

This chain joins TRBV5-1 and TRBJ2-5, with TRBD1 matching 10 bases. V lost 1 base and J lost 5; bases outside the gene matches: 11. From germline, CDR1 is SGHRS and CDR2 YFSETQ. CDR3 length equals 17 residues. CDR3 sequence (DNA): TGCGCCAGCAGCTTGCTCGAGACAGGGGGCGCGGGGGAGACCCAGTACTTC. It yields the protein CASSLLETGGAGETQYF.

J is TRBJ1-1 and V is TRBV11-2; tentatively, D is TRBD1 (5 bases). V lost 5 bases to trimming and J lost 2 bases, with 9 bases between them. The CDR3 consists of 13 residues. Germline V gene data show CDR1 as SGHAT and CDR2 as FQNNGV. CDR3 in DNA: TGTGCCAGCAGCCATACAGGAAACACTGAAGCTTTCTTT. Amino acid sequence: CASSHTGNTEAFF.

The rearrangement uses TRBV30 and TRBJ2-1, with a tentative D call TRBD2 (6 bases). The CDR3 length is 16 residues. CDR1 GTSNPN and CDR2 SVGIG come from the germline V gene (reference sequence). The V gene lost 0 bases and the J gene lost 4 bases, with 16 bases spanning the gap. The chain's CDR3 is CAWSVEDYGNYNEQFF. The CDR3, as DNA: TGTGCCTGGAGTGTAGAGGACTACGGGAATTACAATGAGCAGTTCTTC.

This chain connects TRBV24-1 to TRBJ1-1, with D possibly matching TRBD1 (6 bases). Germline lookup yields CDR1 KGHDR and CDR2 SFDVKD. Trimming took 2 bases from V and 10 from J, leaving 16 bases between them. The CDR3 runs 14 residues. The CDR3 bases are TGTGCCACCAGTGATTCCAAAAGCAGAGGGGGAGCTTTCTTT. It translates to CATSDSKSRGGAFF.

The V gene is TRBV9, the J gene TRBJ2-7, with 7 bases identical to TRBD1. CDR3 length equals 13 residues. The V segment lost 4 bases and the J segment 4 bases; nucleotides outside the gene matches: 5. Germline values: CDR1 SGDLS, CDR2 YYNGEE. CDR3 in DNA: TGTGCCAGCAGCCGAAGGGACAGTTACGAGCAGTACTTC. Protein: CASSRRDSYEQYF.

CDR3 nucleotide sequence: TGTGCCAGCACTATGGCAGATACGCAGTATTTT. It codes for CASTMADTQYF. The V and J genes are TRBV3-1 (or the pseudogene TRBV3-2) and TRBJ2-3; unclear D gene. The V and J ends lost 7 bases and 4 bases respectively, with 6 bases between them. The CDR3 is made up of 11 amino acids. In germline, CDR1 is LGHDT, CDR2 YNNKEL (reference sequence).

The DNA of the CDR3 is TGTGCCACCAGGGTGACAGGGGACACCTCCTACGAGCAGTACTTC. Protein: CATRVTGDTSYEQYF. J is TRBJ2-7 and V is TRBV15; 8 nucleotides line up with TRBD1. The V and J ends lost 6 bases and 0 bases, in that order; junction bases with no gene match: 7. Germline-derived CDR1 and CDR2 are LNHNV and YYDKDF (reference sequence). CDR3 length equals 15 residues.

The chain combines TRBV9 with TRBJ2-6, with a weak D call TRBD1 (5 bases). Between the trimmed V and J ends, which lost 1 base and 0 bases, there was a span of 8 bases. The CDR3 runs 16 residues. Germline values: CDR1 SGDLS, CDR2 YYNGEE. In nucleotides, the CDR3 is TGTGCCAGCAGCGTACGACAGAGCTCTGGGGCCAACGTCCTGACTTTC. Amino acid sequence: CASSVRQSSGANVLTF.

The chain is built from TRBV18 and TRBJ1-2; a possible D gene is TRBD1 (6 bases). Looked up from germline, CDR1 is KGHSH and CDR2 is LQKENI. Trimming shortened V by 2 bases and J by 4 bases, and 8 bases separated the two germline ends. This CDR3 is built from 13 residues. The CDR3 reads CASSPGGSYGYTF. The CDR3 region has the DNA TGTGCCAGCTCACCAGGGGGCAGCTATGGCTACACCTTC.

The rearrangement links TRBV7-2 to TRBJ2-2; D remains ambiguous. The CDR3 runs to 12 residues. V was pared by 9 bases and J by 3 bases, with 8 bases between. Germline loops: CDR1 SGHTA, CDR2 FQGNSA. The CDR3: CASAPYTGELFF. CDR3 bases: TGTGCCAGTGCGCCTTACACCGGGGAGCTGTTTTTT. Full variable domain (rest looked up from reference TRBV7-2 and TRBJ2-2): GAGVSQSPSNKVTEKGKDVELRCDPISGHTALYWYRQSLGQGLEFLIYFQGNSAPDKSGLPSDRFSAERTGGSVSTLTIQRTQQEDSAVYLCASAPYTGELFFGEGSRLTVL.

V gene TRBV5-1 combines with J gene TRBJ1-1, with D unclear. Looked up from germline, CDR1 is SGHRS and CDR2 is YFSETQ. V gave up 1 base and J gave up 4 bases, with 11 bases separating them. The CDR3 spans 14 residues. The CDR3 region is CASSLSGGFTEAFF. The CDR3 region has the DNA TGCGCCAGCAGCTTGTCTGGAGGGTTCACTGAAGCTTTCTTT.

The rearrangement links TRBV27 to TRBJ1-5, with D tentatively TRBD1 (6 bases). V was shortened by 2 bases and J by 3 bases, with 11 bases between the two germline ends. This CDR3 region has 15 residues. The germline V gene encodes CDR1 MNHEY and CDR2 SMNVEV (reference sequence). The CDR3, as DNA: TGTGCCAGCAGTTTAACAGGGTTGATCAATCAGCCCCAGCATTTT. Translated, it gives CASSLTGLINQPQHF.

This chain links TRBV6-5 with TRBJ1-2; D remains ambiguous. Germline assignment: CDR1 MNHEY and CDR2 SVGAGI. V was pared by 7 bases and J by 0 bases, with 12 bases between. This CDR3 has 14 residues. This CDR3 is CASMRGSPNYGYTF. CDR3 nucleotides: TGTGCCAGCATGAGAGGGTCACCTAACTATGGCTACACCTTC.

The chain links TRBV2 to TRBJ1-1; D is possibly TRBD1 (6 bases). With 2 bases removed from V and 5 bases from J, the gap between germline ends came to 9 bases. This CDR3 region has 13 residues. CDR1 SNHLY and CDR2 FYNNEI come from the germline V gene. CDR3 nucleotides: TGTGCCAGCAGTGAACAGGGGCGTACTGAAGCTTTCTTT. Translation: CASSEQGRTEAFF.

The rearrangement uses TRBV25-1 and TRBJ2-3; D not certain. Deletions cut 1 base from V and 4 bases from J, with 9 bases between. The CDR3 spans 14 residues. Germline CDR1 MGHDK, CDR2 SYGVNS. The CDR3 spells CASSESRFSDTQYF. For the CDR3, the DNA is TGTGCCAGCAGTGAATCCCGGTTCTCAGATACGCAGTATTTT.

This chain joins TRBV27 and TRBJ1-1, with 8 bases identical to TRBD1. V lost 5 bases to trimming and J lost 5 bases; unmatched junction nucleotides: 7. Germline loops: CDR1 MNHEY, CDR2 SMNVEV (reference sequence). The CDR3 length is 14 residues. The chain's CDR3 is CASSPRTGITEAFF. In DNA, the CDR3 is TGTGCCAGCAGTCCGCGGACAGGGATAACTGAAGCTTTCTTT.

This clone came up once. The J gene is TRBJ1-3, the V gene TRBV10-1; the D is unclear. Germline CDR1 reads WNHNN; CDR2 reads SYGVQD (reference sequence). Trimming took 6 bases from V and 0 from J, leaving 12 bases between them. The CDR3 runs 15 residues. The CDR3 sequence is CASSPSHRSGNTIYF. The CDR3 nucleotides read TGCGCCAGCAGCCCAAGCCACCGCTCTGGAAACACCATATATTTT.